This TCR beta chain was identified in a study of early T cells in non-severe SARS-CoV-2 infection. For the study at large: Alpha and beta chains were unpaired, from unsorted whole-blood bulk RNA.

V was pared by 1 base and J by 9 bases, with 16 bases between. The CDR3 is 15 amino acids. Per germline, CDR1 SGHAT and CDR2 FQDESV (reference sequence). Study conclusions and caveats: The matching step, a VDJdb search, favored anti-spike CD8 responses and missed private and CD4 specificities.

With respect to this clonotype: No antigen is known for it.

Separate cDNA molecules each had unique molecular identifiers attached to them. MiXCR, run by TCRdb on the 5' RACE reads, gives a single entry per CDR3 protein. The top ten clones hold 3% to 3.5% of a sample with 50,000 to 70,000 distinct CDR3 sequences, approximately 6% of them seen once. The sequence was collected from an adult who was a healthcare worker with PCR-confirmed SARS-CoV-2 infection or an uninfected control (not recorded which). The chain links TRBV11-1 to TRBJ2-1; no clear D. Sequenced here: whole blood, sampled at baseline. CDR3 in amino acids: CASSLEGGIHSEQFF. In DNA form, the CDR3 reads TGTGCCAGCAGCTTAGAGGGCGGAATACATAGTGAGCAGTTCTTC.